This is a list of T cell receptor beta chains from one sample in a study of blood T cell repertoires in COVID-19. Sequenced by immunoSEQ multiplex PCR; TCRdb stores in-frame clones only, minus some. The sample has about 190,000 clones, 70% to 80% seen once. Sequenced material: PBMCs or T cells enriched from blood (not recorded which). These receptors were obtained from a woman aged 50 to 60 who had recovered from COVID-19. The CDR3 runs from the conserved cysteine through the conserved F or W. D genes are given only for firm matches. Some rows mark clone size as missing; the rest say once, few, many or name a class of expanded clone.

D	size	V	J	CDR3	DNA
-	-	TRBV4-1	TRBJ1-2	CASSQDSTTQGRENYGYTF	TGCGCCAGCAGCCAAGATTCGACGACACAGGGAAGAGAGAACTATGGCTACACCTTC
TRBD1	-	TRBV6-1	TRBJ2-3	CASSEARGQGTDTQYF	TGTGCCAGCAGTGAAGCGAGGGGACAGGGGACAGATACGCAGTATTTT
-	-	TRBV28	TRBJ2-3	CASIPGDGDTQYF	TGTGCCAGCATTCCCGGAGATGGGGATACGCAGTATTTT
-	-	TRBV2	TRBJ1-2	CASRDRGTTPNYGYTF	TGTGCCAGCAGGGATCGAGGAACAACCCCTAACTATGGCTACACCTTC
-	-	TRBV19	TRBJ1-2	CASSTSPAGSVEYGYTF	TGTGCCAGTAGTACTTCGCCAGCGGGGTCCGTAGAGTATGGCTACACCTTC
-	-	TRBV9	TRBJ1-4	CASSAGQEKLFF	TGTGCCAGCAGCGCGGGACAAGAAAAACTGTTTTTT
-	-	TRBV18	TRBJ1-1	CASSPEYPGAFF	TGTGCCAGCTCACCAGAATACCCGGGGGCTTTCTTT
TRBD2	-	TRBV5-1	TRBJ2-3	CASSLAFAGAGTDTQYF	TGCGCCAGCAGCTTGGCCTTTGCGGGAGCGGGTACAGATACGCAGTATTTT
-	-	TRBV21-1	TRBJ2-3	CASSKALGTGATQYF	TGTGCCAGCAGCAAAGCGCTAGGAACAGGGGCCACGCAGTATTTT
-	-	TRBV10-3	TRBJ1-4	CASQQGVEEKLFF	TGTGCCAGCCAACAGGGAGTAGAAGAAAAACTGTTTTTT
TRBD2	-	TRBV7-2	TRBJ2-3	CASSPGLAGTPPQYF	TGTGCCAGCAGCCCCGGACTAGCGGGAACTCCTCCGCAGTATTTT
TRBD2	-	TRBV5-1	TRBJ2-1	CASTLLAGDRGEQFF	TGCGCCAGCACCCTACTAGCGGGAGACCGTGGTGAGCAGTTCTTC
-	-	TRBV9	TRBJ1-1	CASSVVEGFLGVPNTEAFF	TGTGCCAGCAGCGTAGTAGAAGGCTTTCTCGGGGTCCCGAACACTGAAGCTTTCTTT
TRBD1	-	TRBV12-3/TRBV12-4	TRBJ2-7	CASSVTGPYEQYF	TGTGCCAGCAGTGTGACAGGGCCCTACGAGCAGTACTTC
-	few	TRBV6-2/TRBV6-3	TRBJ2-1	CASSTLKSSYNEQFF	TGTGCCAGCAGTACTCTAAAGAGCTCCTACAATGAGCAGTTCTTC
-	-	TRBV28	TRBJ2-7	CASSLMRRGSYEQYF	TGTGCCAGCAGTTTAATGCGGAGGGGTTCCTACGAGCAGTACTTC
TRBD1	-	TRBV18	TRBJ1-6	CASSAGTGISSPLHF	TGTGCCAGCTCAGCCGGGACAGGGATAAGTTCACCCCTCCACTTT
TRBD1	-	TRBV9	TRBJ2-7	CASSVGQGMDYEQYF	TGTGCCAGCAGCGTAGGACAGGGAATGGACTACGAGCAGTACTTC
TRBD2	-	TRBV18	TRBJ2-3	CASSPRASGSGDTQYF	TGTGCCAGCTCACCACGGGCTAGCGGGAGCGGAGATACGCAGTATTTT
TRBD2	-	TRBV27	TRBJ2-1	CASSPLSGDSYNEQFF	TGTGCCAGCAGTCCCCTCAGCGGGGACTCCTACAATGAGCAGTTCTTC
-	-	TRBV11-2	TRBJ1-3	CASSLDLGGSSGNTIYF	TGTGCCAGCAGCTTAGATCTAGGCGGATCCTCTGGAAACACCATATATTTT
-	few	TRBV5-4	TRBJ1-2	CASGDNRGYGYTF	TGTGCCAGCGGGGACAACCGGGGCTATGGCTACACCTTC
-	-	TRBV28	TRBJ1-1	CASSHPMGATEAFF	TGTGCCAGCAGCCACCCGATGGGGGCCACTGAAGCTTTCTTT
TRBD2	once	TRBV19	TRBJ2-1	CASSPTSGINNEQFF	TGTGCCAGTAGTCCCACTAGCGGGATTAACAATGAGCAGTTCTTC
-	-	TRBV7-2	TRBJ2-1	CASSPISVGEQFF	TGTGCCAGCAGCCCGATTAGCGTCGGTGAGCAGTTCTTC
-	-	TRBV7-2	TRBJ2-3	CASSFLEWETQYF	TGTGCCAGCAGCTTTCTGGAGTGGGAGACGCAGTATTTT
-	-	TRBV11-2	TRBJ2-5	CASSLLRELETQYF	TGTGCCAGCAGCCTCCTTCGGGAGTTGGAGACCCAGTACTTC
-	-	TRBV30	TRBJ2-1	CAWSPWQSYNEQFF	TGTGCCTGGAGCCCTTGGCAATCCTACAATGAGCAGTTCTTC
-	-	TRBV2	TRBJ1-2	CARPNGRTLGGNYGYTF	TGTGCCAGGCCGAATGGGAGGACGTTAGGCGGTAACTATGGCTACACCTTC
-	-	TRBV6-6	TRBJ2-3	CASSYPQDSTDTQYF	TGTGCCAGCAGTTACCCCCAGGACTCGACAGATACGCAGTATTTT
-	once	TRBV11-2	TRBJ1-1	CASSWQTTTEAFF	TGTGCCAGCAGCTGGCAGACTACCACTGAAGCTTTCTTT
-	few	TRBV7-6	TRBJ1-5	CASSLAAGLSNQPQHF	TGTGCCAGCAGCTTAGCGGCGGGACTTTCCAATCAGCCCCAGCATTTT
TRBD2	-	TRBV9	TRBJ2-2	CASSPPGRKGGELFF	TGTGCCAGCAGCCCCCCCGGGAGGAAAGGCGGGGAGCTGTTTTTT
-	-	TRBV28	TRBJ1-2	CASSGPNGGYTF	TGTGCCAGCAGTGGGCCTAACGGTGGCTACACCTTC
TRBD2	few	TRBV19	TRBJ2-1	CASQSGRGYEQFF	TGTGCCAGCCAAAGCGGGAGGGGTTATGAGCAGTTCTTC
-	-	TRBV2	TRBJ1-2	CASSGQSNYGYTF	TGTGCCAGCAGTGGACAGTCTAACTATGGCTACACCTTC
-	-	TRBV7-2	TRBJ1-6	CASSLGRTDNSPLHF	TGTGCCAGCAGCTTAGGGAGGACGGATAATTCACCCCTCCACTTT
TRBD2	-	TRBV3-1/TRBV3-2	TRBJ2-5	CASRLLAGGPETQYF	TGTGCCAGCAGATTACTAGCGGGAGGGCCGGAGACCCAGTACTTC
-	-	TRBV3-1/TRBV3-2	TRBJ1-2	CASRNTGRRGDYGYTF	TGTGCCAGCAGAAACACCGGACGGAGGGGAGACTATGGCTACACCTTC
TRBD1	once	TRBV5-1	TRBJ2-1	CASSPGQGSYNEQFF	TGCGCCAGCAGCCCAGGACAGGGATCCTACAATGAGCAGTTCTTC
-	-	TRBV19	TRBJ1-2	CASSLMTGPLYGYTF	TGTGCCAGTAGCTTGATGACAGGTCCTCTCTATGGCTACACCTTC
-	-	TRBV29-1	TRBJ2-1	CSVEALSGTDYNEQFF	TGCAGCGTTGAAGCTTTGTCGGGGACTGACTACAATGAGCAGTTCTTC